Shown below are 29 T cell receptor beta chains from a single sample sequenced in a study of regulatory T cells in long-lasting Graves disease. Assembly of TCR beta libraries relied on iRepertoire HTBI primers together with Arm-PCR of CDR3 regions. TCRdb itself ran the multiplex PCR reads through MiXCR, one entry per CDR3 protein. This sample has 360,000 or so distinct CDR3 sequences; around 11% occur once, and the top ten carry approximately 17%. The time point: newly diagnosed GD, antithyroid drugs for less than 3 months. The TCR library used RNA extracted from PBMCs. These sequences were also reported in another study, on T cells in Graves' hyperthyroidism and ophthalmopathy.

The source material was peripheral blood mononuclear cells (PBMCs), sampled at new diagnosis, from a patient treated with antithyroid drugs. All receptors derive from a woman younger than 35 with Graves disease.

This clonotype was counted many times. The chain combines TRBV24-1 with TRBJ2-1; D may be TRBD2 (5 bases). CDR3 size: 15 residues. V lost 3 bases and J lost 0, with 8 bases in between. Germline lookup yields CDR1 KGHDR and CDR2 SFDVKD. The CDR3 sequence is CATSDSGSSYNEQFF. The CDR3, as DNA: TGTGCCACCAGTGATAGCGGTTCCTCCTACAATGAGCAGTTCTTC.

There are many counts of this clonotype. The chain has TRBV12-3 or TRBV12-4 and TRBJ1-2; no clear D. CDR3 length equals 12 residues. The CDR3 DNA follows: TGTGCAGTTGCGGAGGTGGGCTATGGCTACACCTTC. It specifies CAVAEVGYGYTF.

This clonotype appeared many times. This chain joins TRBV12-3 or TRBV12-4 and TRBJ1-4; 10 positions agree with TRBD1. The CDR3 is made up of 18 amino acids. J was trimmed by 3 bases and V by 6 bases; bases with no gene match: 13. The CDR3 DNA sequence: TGTGCCAGCAGCCCTGACAGGGGGCCCGTCTCGGCTAATGAAAAACTGTTTTTT. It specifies CASSPDRGPVSANEKLFF.

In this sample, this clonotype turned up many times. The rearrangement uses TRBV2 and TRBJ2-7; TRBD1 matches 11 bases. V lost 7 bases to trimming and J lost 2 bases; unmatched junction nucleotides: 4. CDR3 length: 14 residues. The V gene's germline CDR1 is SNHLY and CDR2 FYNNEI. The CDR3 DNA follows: TGTGCCAGCACGTGGGGACAGGGGGCCTACGAGCAGTACTTC. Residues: CASTWGQGAYEQYF.

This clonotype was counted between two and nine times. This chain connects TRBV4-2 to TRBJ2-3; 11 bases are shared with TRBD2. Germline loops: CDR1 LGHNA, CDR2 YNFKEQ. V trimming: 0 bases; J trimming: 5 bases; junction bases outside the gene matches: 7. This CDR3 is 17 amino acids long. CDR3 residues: CASSQDDSGGAIDTQYF. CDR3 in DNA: TGTGCCAGCAGCCAAGATGATAGCGGGGGGGCAATAGATACGCAGTATTTT.

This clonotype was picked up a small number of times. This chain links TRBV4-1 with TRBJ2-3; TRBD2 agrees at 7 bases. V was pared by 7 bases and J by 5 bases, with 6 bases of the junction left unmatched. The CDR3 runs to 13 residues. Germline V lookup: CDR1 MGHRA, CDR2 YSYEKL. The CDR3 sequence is CASKGTGGDTQYF. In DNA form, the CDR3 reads TGCGCCAGCAAGGGGACGGGGGGAGATACGCAGTATTTT.

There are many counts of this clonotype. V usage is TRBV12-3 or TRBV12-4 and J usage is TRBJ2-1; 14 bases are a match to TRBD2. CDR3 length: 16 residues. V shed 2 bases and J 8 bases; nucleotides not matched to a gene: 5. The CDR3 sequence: CASSLSRLAGGYEQFF. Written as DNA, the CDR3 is TGTGCCAGCAGTTTAAGCCGACTAGCGGGAGGGTATGAGCAGTTCTTC.

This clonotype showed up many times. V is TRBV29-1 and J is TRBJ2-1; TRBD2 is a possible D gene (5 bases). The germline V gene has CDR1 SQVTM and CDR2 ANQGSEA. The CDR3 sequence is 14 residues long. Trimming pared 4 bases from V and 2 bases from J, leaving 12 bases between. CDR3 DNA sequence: TGCAGCGTTGGGCTAGCTGCTACCTACAATGAGCAGTTCTTC. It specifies CSVGLAATYNEQFF.

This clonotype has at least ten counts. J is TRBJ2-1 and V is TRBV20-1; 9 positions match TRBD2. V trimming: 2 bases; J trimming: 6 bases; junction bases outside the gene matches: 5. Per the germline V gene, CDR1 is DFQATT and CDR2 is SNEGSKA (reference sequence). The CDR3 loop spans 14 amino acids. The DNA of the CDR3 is TGCAGTGCTAGACTAGCGGGGTTGGGCAATGAGCAGTTCTTC. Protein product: CSARLAGLGNEQFF.

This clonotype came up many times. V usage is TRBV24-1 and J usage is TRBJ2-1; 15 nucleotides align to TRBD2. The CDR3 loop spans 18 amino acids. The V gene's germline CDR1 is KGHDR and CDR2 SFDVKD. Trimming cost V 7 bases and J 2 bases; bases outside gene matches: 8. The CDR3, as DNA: TGTGCCACCAGCGGAGGGACTAGCGGGAGGTCTCCCTACAATGAGCAGTTCTTC. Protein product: CATSGGTSGRSPYNEQFF.

CDR3 nucleotide sequence: TGCAGTGCTGGGGGGGGGGCCAGGGGAGGGAATGAGCAGTTCTTC. Translation: CSAGGGARGGNEQFF. The J gene is TRBJ2-1, the V gene TRBV20-1; TRBD2 is a possible D gene (7 bases). CDR3 length equals 15 residues. V lost 5 bases to trimming and J lost 7 bases, with 21 bases between them. Germline V gives CDR1 DFQATT, CDR2 SNEGSKA (reference sequence).

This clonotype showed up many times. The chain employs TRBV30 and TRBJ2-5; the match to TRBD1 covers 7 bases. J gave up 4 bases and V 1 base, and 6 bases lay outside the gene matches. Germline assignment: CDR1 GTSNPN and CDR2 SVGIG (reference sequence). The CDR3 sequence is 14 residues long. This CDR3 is CAWSGGTDGETQYF. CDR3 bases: TGTGCCTGGAGTGGGGGGACAGACGGAGAGACCCAGTACTTC.

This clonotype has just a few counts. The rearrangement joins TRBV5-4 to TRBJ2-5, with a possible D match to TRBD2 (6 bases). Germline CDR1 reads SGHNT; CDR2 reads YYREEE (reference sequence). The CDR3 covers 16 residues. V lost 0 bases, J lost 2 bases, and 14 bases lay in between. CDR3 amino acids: CASSLGGIAEQETQYF. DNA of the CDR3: TGTGCCAGCAGCTTGGGGGGTATAGCGGAACAAGAGACCCAGTACTTC.

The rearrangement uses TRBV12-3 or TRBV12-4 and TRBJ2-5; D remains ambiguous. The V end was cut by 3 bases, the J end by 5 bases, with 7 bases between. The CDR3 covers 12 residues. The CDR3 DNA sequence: TGTGCCAGCAGTTTTCTAGAGGAGACCCAGTACTTC. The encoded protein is CASSFLEETQYF.

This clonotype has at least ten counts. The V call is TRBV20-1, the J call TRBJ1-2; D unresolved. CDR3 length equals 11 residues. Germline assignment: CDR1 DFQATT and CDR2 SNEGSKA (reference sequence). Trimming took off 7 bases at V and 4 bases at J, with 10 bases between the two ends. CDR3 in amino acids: CSVIDVYGYTF. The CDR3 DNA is TGCAGTGTTATAGACGTCTATGGCTACACCTTC.

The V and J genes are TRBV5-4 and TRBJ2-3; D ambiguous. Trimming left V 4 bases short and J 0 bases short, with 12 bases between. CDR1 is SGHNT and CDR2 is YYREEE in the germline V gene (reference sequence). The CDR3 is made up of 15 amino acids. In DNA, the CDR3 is TGTGCCAGCAGCGCTCTTTCGGCTAGCACAGATACGCAGTATTTT. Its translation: CASSALSASTDTQYF.

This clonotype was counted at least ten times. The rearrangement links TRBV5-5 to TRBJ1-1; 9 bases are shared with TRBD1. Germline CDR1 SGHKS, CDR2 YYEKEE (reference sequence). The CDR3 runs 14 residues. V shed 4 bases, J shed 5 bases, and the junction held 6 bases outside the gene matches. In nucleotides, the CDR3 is TGTGCCAGCAGCCCGGACAGGGGTCTAACTGAAGCTTTCTTT. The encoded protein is CASSPDRGLTEAFF.

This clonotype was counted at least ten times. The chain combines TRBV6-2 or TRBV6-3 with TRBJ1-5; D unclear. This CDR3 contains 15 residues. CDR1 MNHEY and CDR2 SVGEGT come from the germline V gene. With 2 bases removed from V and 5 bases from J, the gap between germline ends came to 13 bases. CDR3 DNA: TGTGCCAGCAGTTACCGGGCCTCACGGGATCAGCCCCAGCATTTT. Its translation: CASSYRASRDQPQHF.

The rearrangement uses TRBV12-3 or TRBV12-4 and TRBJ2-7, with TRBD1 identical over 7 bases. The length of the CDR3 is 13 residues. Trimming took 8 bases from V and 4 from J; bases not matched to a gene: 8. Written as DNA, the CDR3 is TGTGCCAGCGATGTAACACAGGGGTACGAGCAGTACTTC. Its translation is CASDVTQGYEQYF.

The chain's CDR3 is CASSQRKGYGNTEQFF. The CDR3 DNA sequence: TGTGCCAGCAGCCAAAGGAAGGGGTACGGAAACACTGAGCAGTTCTTC. The gene calls are TRBV3-1 and TRBJ2-1; weak D call: TRBD1 (5 bases). In germline, CDR1 is LGHDT, CDR2 YNNKEL (reference sequence). Trimming took 2 bases from V and 9 from J, leaving 20 bases between them. CDR3 size: 16 residues.

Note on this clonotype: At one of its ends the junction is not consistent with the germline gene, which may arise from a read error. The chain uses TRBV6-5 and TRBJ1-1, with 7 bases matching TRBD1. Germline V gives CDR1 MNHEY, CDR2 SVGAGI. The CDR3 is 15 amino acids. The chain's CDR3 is CASSWLQGSRTEASF. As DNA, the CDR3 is TGTGCCAGCAGTTGGCTACAGGGGAGCCGAACTGAAGCTTCCTTT.

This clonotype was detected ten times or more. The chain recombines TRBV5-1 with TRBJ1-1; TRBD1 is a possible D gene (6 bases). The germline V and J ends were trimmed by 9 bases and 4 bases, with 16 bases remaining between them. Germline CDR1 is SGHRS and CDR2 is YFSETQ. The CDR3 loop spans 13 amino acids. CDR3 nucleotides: TGCGCCACCTCAGGGGTCGGCGCCACTGAAGCTTTCTTT. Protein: CATSGVGATEAFF.

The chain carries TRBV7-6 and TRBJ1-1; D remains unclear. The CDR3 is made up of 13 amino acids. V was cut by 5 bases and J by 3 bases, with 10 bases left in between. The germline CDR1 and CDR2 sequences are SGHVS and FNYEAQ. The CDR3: CASSSSSDTEAFF. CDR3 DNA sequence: TGTGCCAGCAGCAGCTCTTCGGACACTGAAGCTTTCTTT. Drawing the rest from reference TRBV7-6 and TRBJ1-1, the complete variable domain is GAGVSQSPRYKVTKRGQDVALRCDPISGHVSLYWYRQALGQGPEFLTYFNYEAQQDKSGLPNDRFSAERPEGSISTLTIQRTEQRDSAMYRCASSSSSDTEAFFGQGTRLTVV.

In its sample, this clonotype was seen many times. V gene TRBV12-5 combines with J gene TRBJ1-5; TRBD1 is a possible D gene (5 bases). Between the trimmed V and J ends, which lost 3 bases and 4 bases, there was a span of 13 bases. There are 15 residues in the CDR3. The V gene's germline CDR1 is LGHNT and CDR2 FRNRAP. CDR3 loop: CASGFERTKNQPQHF. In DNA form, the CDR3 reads TGTGCTAGTGGTTTTGAGAGGACAAAGAATCAGCCCCAGCATTTT.

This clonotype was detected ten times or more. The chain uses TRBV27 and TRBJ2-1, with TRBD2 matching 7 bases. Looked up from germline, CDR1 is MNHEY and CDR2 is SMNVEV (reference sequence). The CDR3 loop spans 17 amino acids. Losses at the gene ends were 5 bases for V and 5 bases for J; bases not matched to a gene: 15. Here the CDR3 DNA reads TGTGCCAGCAGTCTTGGGACCAGGACTAGGATCCACAATGAGCAGTTCTTC. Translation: CASSLGTRTRIHNEQFF.

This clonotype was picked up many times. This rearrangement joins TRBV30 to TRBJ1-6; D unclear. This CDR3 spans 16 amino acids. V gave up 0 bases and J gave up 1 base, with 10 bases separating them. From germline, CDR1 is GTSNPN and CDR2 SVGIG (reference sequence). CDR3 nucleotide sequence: TGTGCCTGGAGTGTAATTGGAGGATCCTATAATTCACCCCTCCACTTT. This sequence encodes CAWSVIGGSYNSPLHF.

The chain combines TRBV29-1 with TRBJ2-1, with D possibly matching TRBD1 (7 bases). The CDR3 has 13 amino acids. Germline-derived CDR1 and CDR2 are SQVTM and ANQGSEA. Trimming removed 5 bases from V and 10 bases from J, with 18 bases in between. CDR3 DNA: TGCAGCGTTCAGGGGGGAAGCCTGACGGAGCAGTTCTTC. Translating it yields CSVQGGSLTEQFF.

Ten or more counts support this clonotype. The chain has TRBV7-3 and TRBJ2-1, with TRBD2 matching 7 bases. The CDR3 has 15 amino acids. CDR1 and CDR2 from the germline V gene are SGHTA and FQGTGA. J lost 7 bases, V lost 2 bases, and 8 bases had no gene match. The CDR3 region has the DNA TGTGCCAGCAGCTTAGGGTATTGGGGGGGGAATGAGCAGTTCTTC. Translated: CASSLGYWGGNEQFF.

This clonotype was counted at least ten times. The CDR3 reads CASFGPGNTGELFF. The CDR3, as DNA: TGTGCCAGCTTCGGTCCAGGGAACACCGGGGAGCTGTTTTTT. The chain recombines TRBV27 with TRBJ2-2; D is undetermined. Trimming stripped 8 bases from V and 1 base from J, with 11 bases between. The CDR3 runs 14 residues. Germline CDR1 reads MNHEY; CDR2 reads SMNVEV (reference sequence).